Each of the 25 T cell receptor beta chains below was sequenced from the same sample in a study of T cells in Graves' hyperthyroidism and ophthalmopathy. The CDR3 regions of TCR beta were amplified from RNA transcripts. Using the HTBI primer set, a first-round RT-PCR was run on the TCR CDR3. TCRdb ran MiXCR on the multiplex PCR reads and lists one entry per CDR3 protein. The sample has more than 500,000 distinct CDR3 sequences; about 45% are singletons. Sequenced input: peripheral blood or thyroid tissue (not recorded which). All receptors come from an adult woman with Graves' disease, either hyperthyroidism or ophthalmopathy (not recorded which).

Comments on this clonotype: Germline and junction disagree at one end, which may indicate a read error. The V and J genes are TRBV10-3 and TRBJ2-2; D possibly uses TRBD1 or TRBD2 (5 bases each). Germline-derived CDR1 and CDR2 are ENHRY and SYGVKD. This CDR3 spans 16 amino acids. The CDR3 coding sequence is TGTGCCAGCAGTGAGCGAGAGGGGTTTCGAACCGGGGAGCTGTTTTTT. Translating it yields CASSEREGFRTGELFF.

The CDR3 sequence: CSVVGTGEGQPQHF. For the CDR3, the DNA is TGCAGCGTTGTGGGGACAGGGGAGGGACAGCCCCAGCATTTT. V is TRBV29-1 and J is TRBJ1-5; 10 bases fit TRBD1. Trimming cost V 4 bases and J 7 bases; bases outside gene matches: 7. CDR1 is SQVTM and CDR2 is ANQGSEA in the germline V gene. This CDR3 has 14 amino acids.

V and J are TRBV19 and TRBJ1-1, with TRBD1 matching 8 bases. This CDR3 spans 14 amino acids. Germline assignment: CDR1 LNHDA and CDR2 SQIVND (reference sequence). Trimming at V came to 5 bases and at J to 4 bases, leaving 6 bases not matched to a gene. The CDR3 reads CASSSDRDVTEAFF. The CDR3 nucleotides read TGTGCCAGTAGTTCGGACAGGGATGTCACTGAAGCTTTCTTT.

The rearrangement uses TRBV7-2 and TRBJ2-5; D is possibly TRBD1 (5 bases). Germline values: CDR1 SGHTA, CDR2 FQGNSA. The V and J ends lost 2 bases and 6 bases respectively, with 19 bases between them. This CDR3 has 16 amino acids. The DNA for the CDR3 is TGTGCCAGCAGCTTAATTACTGGGGCGATGTCTAAGACCCAGTACTTC. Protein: CASSLITGAMSKTQYF.

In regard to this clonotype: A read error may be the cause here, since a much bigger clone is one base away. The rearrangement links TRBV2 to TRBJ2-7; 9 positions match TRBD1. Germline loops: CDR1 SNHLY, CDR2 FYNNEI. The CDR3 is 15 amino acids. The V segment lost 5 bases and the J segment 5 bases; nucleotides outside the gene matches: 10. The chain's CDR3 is CASSKRAGQGNEQYF. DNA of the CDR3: TGTGCCAGCAGTAAAAGAGCGGGACAGGGTAACGAGCAGTACTTC.

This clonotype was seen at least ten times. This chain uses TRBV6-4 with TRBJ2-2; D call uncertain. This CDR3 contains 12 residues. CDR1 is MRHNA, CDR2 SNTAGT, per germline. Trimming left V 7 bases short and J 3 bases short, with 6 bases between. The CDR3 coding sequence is TGTGCCAGCAAACGTGACACCGGGGAGCTGTTTTTT. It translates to CASKRDTGELFF.

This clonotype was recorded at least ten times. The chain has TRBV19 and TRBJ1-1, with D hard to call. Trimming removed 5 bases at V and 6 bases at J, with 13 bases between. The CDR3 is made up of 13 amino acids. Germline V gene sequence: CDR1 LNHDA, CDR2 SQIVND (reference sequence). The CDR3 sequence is CASSRTGGPEAFF. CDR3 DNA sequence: TGTGCCAGTAGTCGGACGGGCGGACCTGAAGCTTTCTTT.

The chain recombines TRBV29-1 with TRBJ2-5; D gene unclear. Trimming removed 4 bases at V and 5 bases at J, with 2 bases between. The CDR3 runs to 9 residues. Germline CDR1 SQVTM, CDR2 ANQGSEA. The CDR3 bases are TGCAGCGTTGCCGAGACCCAGTACTTC. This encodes CSVAETQYF.

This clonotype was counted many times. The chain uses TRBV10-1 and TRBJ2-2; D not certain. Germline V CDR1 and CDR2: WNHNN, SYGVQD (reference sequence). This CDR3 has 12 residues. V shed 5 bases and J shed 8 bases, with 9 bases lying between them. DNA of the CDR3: TGCGCCAGCAGTCCTCGACCTGGGGAGCTGTTTTTT. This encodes CASSPRPGELFF.

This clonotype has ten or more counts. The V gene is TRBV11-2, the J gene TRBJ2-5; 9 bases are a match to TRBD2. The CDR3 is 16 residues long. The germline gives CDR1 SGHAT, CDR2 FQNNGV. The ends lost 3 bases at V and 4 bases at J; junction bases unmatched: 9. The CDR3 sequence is CASSFGFSGRRETQYF. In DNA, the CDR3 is TGTGCCAGCAGCTTTGGATTTAGCGGGAGAAGAGAGACCCAGTACTTC. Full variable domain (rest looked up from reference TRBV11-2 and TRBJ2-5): EAGVAQSPRYKIIEKRQSVAFWCNPISGHATLYWYQQILGQGPKLLIQFQNNGVVDDSQLPKDRFSAERLKGVDSTLKIQPAKLEDSAVYLCASSFGFSGRRETQYFGPGTRLLVL.

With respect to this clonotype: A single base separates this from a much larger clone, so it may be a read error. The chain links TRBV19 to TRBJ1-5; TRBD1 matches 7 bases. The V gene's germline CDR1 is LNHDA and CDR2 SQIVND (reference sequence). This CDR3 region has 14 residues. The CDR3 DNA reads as TGTGCCAGTAGTCAAAACAGGGGTAATCAGCCCCAGCGTTTT. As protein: CASSQNRGNQPQRF.

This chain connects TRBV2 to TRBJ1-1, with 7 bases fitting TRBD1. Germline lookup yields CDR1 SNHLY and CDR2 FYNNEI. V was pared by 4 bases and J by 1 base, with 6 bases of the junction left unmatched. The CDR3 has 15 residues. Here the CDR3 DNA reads TGTGCCAGCAGTGGCGGGACAGAGAAGAACACTGAAGCTTTCTTT. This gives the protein CASSGGTEKNTEAFF. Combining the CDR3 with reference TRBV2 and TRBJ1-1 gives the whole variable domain EPEVTQTPSHQVTQMGQEVILRCVPISNHLYFYWYRQILGQKVEFLVSFYNNEISEKSEIFDDQFSVERPDGSNFTLKIRSTKLEDSAMYFCASSGGTEKNTEAFFGQGTRLTVV.

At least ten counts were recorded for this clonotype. CDR3 sequence: CASSSWGTGANVLTF. DNA for the CDR3: TGTGCCAGCAGTTCATGGGGAACCGGGGCCAACGTCCTGACTTTC. This chain joins TRBV28 and TRBJ2-6; D remains unclear. From germline, CDR1 is MDHEN and CDR2 SYDVKM. The length of the CDR3 is 15 residues. With 4 bases removed from V and 4 bases from J, the gap between germline ends came to 11 bases.

The CDR3 reads CASSQDRAFF. For the CDR3, the DNA is TGTGCCAGCAGCCAAGATAGGGCTTTCTTT. The rearrangement links TRBV7-3 to TRBJ1-1; no clear D. Trimming stripped 5 bases from V and 11 bases from J, with 9 bases between. Germline V gives CDR1 SGHTA, CDR2 FQGTGA. The CDR3 extends over 10 amino acids.

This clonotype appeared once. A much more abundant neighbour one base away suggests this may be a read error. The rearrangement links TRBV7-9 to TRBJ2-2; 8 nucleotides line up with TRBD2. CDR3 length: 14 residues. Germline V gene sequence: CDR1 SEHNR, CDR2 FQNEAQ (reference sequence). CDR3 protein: CPSSQGLDAGELFF. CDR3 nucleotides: TGTCCCAGCAGCCAGGGACTAGACGCCGGGGAGCTGTTTTTT.

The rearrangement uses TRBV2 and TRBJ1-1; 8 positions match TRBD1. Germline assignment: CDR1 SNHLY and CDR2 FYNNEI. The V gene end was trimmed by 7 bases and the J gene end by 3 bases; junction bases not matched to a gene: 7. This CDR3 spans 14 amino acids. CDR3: CASKDRAAHTEAFF. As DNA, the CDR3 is TGTGCCAGCAAGGACAGGGCCGCGCACACTGAAGCTTTCTTT. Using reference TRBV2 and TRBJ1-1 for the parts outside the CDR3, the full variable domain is EPEVTQTPSHQVTQMGQEVILRCVPISNHLYFYWYRQILGQKVEFLVSFYNNEISEKSEIFDDQFSVERPDGSNFTLKIRSTKLEDSAMYFCASKDRAAHTEAFFGQGTRLTVV.

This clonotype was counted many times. The chain's CDR3 is CASSGQASYEQYF. As DNA, the CDR3 is TGTGCCAGCAGTGGTCAGGCCTCCTACGAGCAGTACTTC. This chain uses TRBV2 with TRBJ2-7; D unclear. Per germline, CDR1 SNHLY and CDR2 FYNNEI. The CDR3 runs to 13 residues. V was shortened by 4 bases and J by 0 bases, with 7 bases between the two germline ends.

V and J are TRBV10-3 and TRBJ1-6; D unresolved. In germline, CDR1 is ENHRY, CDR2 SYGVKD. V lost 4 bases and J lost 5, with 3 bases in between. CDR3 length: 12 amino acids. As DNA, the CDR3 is TGTGCCATCAGTGCCGATAATTCACCCCTCCACTTT. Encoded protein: CAISADNSPLHF.

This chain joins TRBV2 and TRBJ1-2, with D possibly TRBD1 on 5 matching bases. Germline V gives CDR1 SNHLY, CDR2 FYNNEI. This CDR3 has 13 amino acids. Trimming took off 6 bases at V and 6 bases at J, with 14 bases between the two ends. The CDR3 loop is CASSREIADGYTF. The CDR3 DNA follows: TGTGCCAGCAGCAGGGAAATCGCAGATGGCTACACCTTC.

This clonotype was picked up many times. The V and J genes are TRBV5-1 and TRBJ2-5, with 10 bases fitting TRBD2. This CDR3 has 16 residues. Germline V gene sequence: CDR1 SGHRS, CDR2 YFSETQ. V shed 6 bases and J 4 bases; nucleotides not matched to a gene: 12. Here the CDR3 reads CASTKGASGRVETQYF. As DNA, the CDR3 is TGCGCCAGCACCAAGGGGGCTAGCGGGAGAGTAGAGACCCAGTACTTC.

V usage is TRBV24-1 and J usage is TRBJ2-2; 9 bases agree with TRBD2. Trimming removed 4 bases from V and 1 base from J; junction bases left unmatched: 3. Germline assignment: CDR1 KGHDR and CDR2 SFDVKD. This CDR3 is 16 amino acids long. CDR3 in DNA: TGTGCCACCAGTGACCGGACTAGCGAGAACACCGGGGAGCTGTTTTTT. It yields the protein CATSDRTSENTGELFF.

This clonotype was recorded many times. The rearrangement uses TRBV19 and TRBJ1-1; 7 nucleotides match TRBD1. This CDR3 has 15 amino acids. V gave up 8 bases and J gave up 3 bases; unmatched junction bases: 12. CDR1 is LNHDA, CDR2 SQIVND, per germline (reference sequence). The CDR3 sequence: CASVGGAVWDTEAFF. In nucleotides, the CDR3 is TGTGCCAGTGTAGGGGGCGCGGTTTGGGACACTGAAGCTTTCTTT.

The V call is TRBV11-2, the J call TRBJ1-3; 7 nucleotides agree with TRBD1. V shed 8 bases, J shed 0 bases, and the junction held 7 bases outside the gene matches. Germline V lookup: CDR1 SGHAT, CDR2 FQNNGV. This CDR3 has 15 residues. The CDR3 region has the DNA TGTGCCAGCGGAAGAAACAGGGGCTCTGGAAACACCATATATTTT. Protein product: CASGRNRGSGNTIYF.

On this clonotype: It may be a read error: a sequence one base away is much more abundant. The CDR3 DNA follows: TGCGCCAGCAGCCGCCCCTCAGGGCCCGACGGCCACACCTTC. Translated: CASSRPSGPDGHTF. The chain couples TRBV4-1 to TRBJ1-2; TRBD1 is a possible D gene (5 bases). The CDR3 has 14 amino acids. Germline assignment: CDR1 MGHRA and CDR2 YSYEKL. Trimming removed 4 bases at V and 12 bases at J, with 21 bases between.

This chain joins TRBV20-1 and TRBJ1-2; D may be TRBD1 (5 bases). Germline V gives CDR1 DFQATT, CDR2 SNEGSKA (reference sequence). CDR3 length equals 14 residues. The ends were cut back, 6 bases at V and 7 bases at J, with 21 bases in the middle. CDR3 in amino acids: CSANLPGRDSGYTF. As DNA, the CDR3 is TGCAGTGCCAACCTGCCGGGCCGGGACTCTGGCTACACCTTC.